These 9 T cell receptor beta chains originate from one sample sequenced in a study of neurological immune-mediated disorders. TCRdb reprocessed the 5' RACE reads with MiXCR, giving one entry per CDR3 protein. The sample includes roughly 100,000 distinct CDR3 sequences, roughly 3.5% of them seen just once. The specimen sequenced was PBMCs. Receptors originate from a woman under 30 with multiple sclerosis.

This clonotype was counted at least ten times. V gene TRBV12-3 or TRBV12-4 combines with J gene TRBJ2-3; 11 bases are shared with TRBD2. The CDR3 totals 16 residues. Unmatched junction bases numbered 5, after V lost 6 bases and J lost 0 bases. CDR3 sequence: CASRDSGRVSTDTQYF. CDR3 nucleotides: TGTGCCAGCAGGGATAGCGGGAGGGTGAGCACAGATACGCAGTATTTT.

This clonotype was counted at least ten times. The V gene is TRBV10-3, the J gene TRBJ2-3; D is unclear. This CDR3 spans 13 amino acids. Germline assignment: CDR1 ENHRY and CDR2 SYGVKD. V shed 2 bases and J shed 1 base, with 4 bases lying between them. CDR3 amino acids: CAISESGTDTQYF. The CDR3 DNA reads TGTGCCATCAGTGAGAGCGGCACAGATACGCAGTATTTT.

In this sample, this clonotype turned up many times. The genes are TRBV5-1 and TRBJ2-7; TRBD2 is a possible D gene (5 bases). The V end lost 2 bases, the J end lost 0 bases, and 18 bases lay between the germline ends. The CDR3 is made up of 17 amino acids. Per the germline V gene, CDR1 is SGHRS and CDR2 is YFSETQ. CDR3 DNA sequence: TGCGCCAGCAGCTTTGGTGGTTTTGTTGAGGGCTCCTACGAGCAGTACTTC. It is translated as CASSFGGFVEGSYEQYF.

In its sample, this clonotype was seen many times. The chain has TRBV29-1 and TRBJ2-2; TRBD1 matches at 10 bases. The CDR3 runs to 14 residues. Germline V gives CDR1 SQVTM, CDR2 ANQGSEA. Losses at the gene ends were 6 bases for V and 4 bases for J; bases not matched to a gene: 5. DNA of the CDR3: TGCAGCGTGCTGACAGGGGGCGGCACCGGGGAGCTGTTTTTT. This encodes CSVLTGGGTGELFF.

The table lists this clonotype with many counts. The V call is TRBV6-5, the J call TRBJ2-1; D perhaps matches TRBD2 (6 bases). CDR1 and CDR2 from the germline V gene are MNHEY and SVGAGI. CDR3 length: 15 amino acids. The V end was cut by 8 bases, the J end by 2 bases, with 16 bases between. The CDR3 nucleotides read TGTGCCAGCGGGGTATCCAGGGAGGCCTACAATGAGCAGTTCTTC. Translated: CASGVSREAYNEQFF.

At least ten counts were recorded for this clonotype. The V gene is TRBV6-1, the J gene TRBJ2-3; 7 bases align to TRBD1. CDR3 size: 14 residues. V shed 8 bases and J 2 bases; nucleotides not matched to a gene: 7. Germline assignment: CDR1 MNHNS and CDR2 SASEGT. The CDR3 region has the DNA TGTGCCAGCTCAGGGACAGTATCCACAGATACGCAGTATTTT. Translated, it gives CASSGTVSTDTQYF.

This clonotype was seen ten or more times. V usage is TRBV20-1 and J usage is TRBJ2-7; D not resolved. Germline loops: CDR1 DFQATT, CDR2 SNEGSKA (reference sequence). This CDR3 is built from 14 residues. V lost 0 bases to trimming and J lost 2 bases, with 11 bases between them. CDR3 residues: CSARDRTATYEQYF. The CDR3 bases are TGCAGTGCTAGAGATCGCACAGCAACCTACGAGCAGTACTTC.

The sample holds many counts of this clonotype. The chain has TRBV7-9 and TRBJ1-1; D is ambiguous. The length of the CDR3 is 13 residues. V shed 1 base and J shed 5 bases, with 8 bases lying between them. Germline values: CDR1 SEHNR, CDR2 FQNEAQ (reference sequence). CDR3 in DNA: TGTGCCAGCAGCTTAGTTGAGAGGACTGAAGCTTTCTTT. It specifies CASSLVERTEAFF. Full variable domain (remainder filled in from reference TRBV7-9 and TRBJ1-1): DTGVSQNPRHKITKRGQNVTFRCDPISEHNRLYWYRQTLGQGPEFLTYFQNEAQLEKSRLLSDRFSAERPKGSFSTLEIQRTEQGDSAMYLCASSLVERTEAFFGQGTRLTVV.

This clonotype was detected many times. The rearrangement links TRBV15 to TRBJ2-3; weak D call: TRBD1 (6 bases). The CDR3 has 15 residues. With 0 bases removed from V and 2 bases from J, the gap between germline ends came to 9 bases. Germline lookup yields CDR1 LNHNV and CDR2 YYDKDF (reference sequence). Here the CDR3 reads CATSRDRGNTDTQYF. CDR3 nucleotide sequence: TGTGCCACCAGCAGAGACAGGGGAAACACAGATACGCAGTATTTT. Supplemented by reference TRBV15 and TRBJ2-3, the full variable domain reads DAMVIQNPRYQVTQFGKPVTLSCSQTLNHNVMYWYQQKSSQAPKLLFHYYDKDFNNEADTPDNFQSRRPNTSFCFLDIRSPGLGDTAMYLCATSRDRGNTDTQYFGPGTRLTVL.